Below are 3 T cell receptor beta chains sequenced from a single sample in a study of T cells in Graves' hyperthyroidism and ophthalmopathy. Using RNA transcripts as the source, TCR beta CDR3 regions were amplified. The TCR CDR3 first-round RT-PCR relied on the HTBI primer set. From the multiplex PCR reads, TCRdb called clonotypes with MiXCR, one entry per CDR3 protein. The top ten hold about half of the sample, which has around 340,000 distinct CDR3 sequences, approximately 18% seen once. The material sequenced was blood. The receptors here all came from a woman in her 50s with Graves' hyperthyroidism.

In its sample, this clonotype was seen many times. This chain joins TRBV7-3 and TRBJ2-7; a possible D gene is TRBD2 (6 bases). The V end was cut by 4 bases, the J end by 5 bases, with 12 bases between. CDR1 and CDR2 (germline): SGHTA, FQGTGA. CDR3 size: 13 residues. CDR3 bases: TGTGCCAGCAGCTCGACCACTAGCCACGAGCAGTACTTC. Its protein is CASSSTTSHEQYF.

This clonotype was seen repeatedly, ten times or more. This sequence joins TRBV28 and TRBJ2-7; D is unresolved. Germline V lookup: CDR1 MDHEN, CDR2 SYDVKM. This CDR3 is built from 13 residues. V lost 5 bases, J lost 0 bases, and 8 bases lay in between. Here the CDR3 DNA reads TGTGCCAGCAGTCAGGTTCGCTCCTACGAGCAGTACTTC. Translation gives CASSQVRSYEQYF.

This sequence joins TRBV20-1 and TRBJ2-1, with 9 bases matching TRBD1. The ends lost 5 bases at V and 6 bases at J; junction bases unmatched: 14. This CDR3 spans 16 amino acids. Germline V gene data show CDR1 as DFQATT and CDR2 as SNEGSKA (reference sequence). CDR3 residues: CSAPGWGQGSLNEQFF. The DNA of the CDR3 is TGCAGTGCTCCAGGCTGGGGACAGGGTTCCCTCAATGAGCAGTTCTTC.